Listed below are T cell receptor beta chains from one sample, sequenced in a study of identical twins. TCRdb re-analysed the 5' RACE reads in MiXCR, keeping a single row per CDR3 protein. The table has about 240,000 distinct CDR3 sequences, 7.5% seen once; the top ten hold less than 6.5%. The same sample was also studied in work on yellow fever vaccine responses in identical twins.

The sample consisted of CD8+ T cells sorted from blood. The receptor set was obtained from a woman aged 18-29 years in good health. Both conserved end residues are part of each CDR3. A D gene is named only where the DNA matches it firmly. Clone sizes are given selectively: once, few, many, or a class where the clone is expanded.

>TRBV28|few|TRBD2|TRBJ2-3
CASSQTLAGGGGDTQYF
TGTGCCAGCAGTCAAACCCTAGCGGGGGGGGGTGGAGATACGCAGTATTTT
>TRBV7-9|NA|NA|TRBJ2-1
CASSLVPPVPGYNEQFF
TGTGCCAGCAGCTTAGTACCCCCGGTTCCGGGATACAATGAGCAGTTCTTC
>TRBV10-3|many|NA|TRBJ2-1
CAISTSGPLDSENEQFF
NA
>TRBV13|many|NA|TRBJ1-1
CASSLVGTGATEAFF
TGTGCCAGCAGCTTAGTGGGGACGGGGGCCACTGAAGCTTTCTTT
>TRBV12-3/TRBV12-4|many|NA|TRBJ1-3
CASRPRAAPGNTIYF
TGTGCCAGCAGACCGCGGGCCGCACCTGGAAACACCATATATTTT
>TRBV9|many|NA|TRBJ1-3
CASSAGDSGNTIYF
TGTGCCAGCAGCGCAGGGGACTCTGGAAACACCATATATTTT
>TRBV5-6|few|NA|TRBJ2-1
CASSQDWSNEQFF
TGTGCCAGCAGCCAAGACTGGAGCAATGAGCAGTTCTTC
>TRBV5-1|few|TRBD2|TRBJ2-1
CASSGEGNEQFF
TGCGCCAGCAGTGGGGAGGGCAATGAGCAGTTCTTC
>TRBV12-3/TRBV12-4|many|NA|TRBJ1-1
CASRRGTGNTEAFF
TGTGCCAGCAGGCGTGGGACGGGGAACACTGAAGCTTTCTTT
>TRBV24-1|few|TRBD1|TRBJ1-1
CATRDGTGDKAFF
TGTGCCACCCGCGACGGGACAGGAGATAAAGCTTTCTTT
>TRBV2|NA|TRBD2|TRBJ2-1
CARGGGEREGPNEQFF
TGTGCCAGAGGTGGGGGAGAGCGGGAGGGCCCCAATGAGCAGTTCTTC
>TRBV24-1|NA|NA|TRBJ2-1
CATSDPSRDFDNEQFF
TGTGCCACCAGTGACCCCAGCCGGGATTTCGACAATGAGCAGTTCTTC
>TRBV11-2|many|NA|TRBJ2-1
CASKETGNVGDEQFF
TGTGCCAGCAAAGAAACAGGGAACGTTGGGGATGAGCAGTTCTTC
>TRBV9|NA|NA|TRBJ2-1
CASSVVDSPYNEQFF
TGTGCCAGCAGCGTAGTGGACAGCCCCTACAATGAGCAGTTCTTC
>TRBV20-1|many|NA|TRBJ1-1
CSAPSNTGRLTEAFF
TGCAGTGCCCCGTCGAATACCGGACGTCTGACTGAAGCTTTCTTT
>TRBV24-1|few|NA|TRBJ2-2
CATSPGSGELFF
TGTGCCACCAGCCCGGGTTCAGGGGAGCTGTTTTTT
>TRBV7-9|NA|TRBD1|TRBJ2-1
CASSLTGGFDEQFF
TGTGCCAGCAGCCTTACAGGGGGCTTCGATGAGCAGTTCTTC
>TRBV20-1|many|NA|TRBJ2-7
CSARELDGGSNEQYF
TGCAGTGCTAGAGAGTTGGACGGAGGAAGCAACGAGCAGTACTTC
>TRBV11-1|few|TRBD1|TRBJ2-7
CASSYGQGLNRASYEQYF
TGTGCCAGCAGCTACGGACAGGGGTTAAACCGGGCGTCCTACGAGCAGTACTTC
>TRBV12-3/TRBV12-4|many|NA|TRBJ2-1
CASSTYEQFF
TGTGCCAGCAGCACCTATGAGCAGTTCTTC
>TRBV4-1|many|TRBD2|TRBJ2-7
CASSQAGGSDEQYF
TGCGCCAGCAGCCAGGCGGGGGGGAGCGACGAGCAGTACTTC
>TRBV29-1|NA|TRBD1|TRBJ1-4
CSVYTPGQINEKLFF
TGCAGCGTATATACTCCGGGACAGATTAATGAAAAACTGTTTTTT
>TRBV29-1|many|NA|TRBJ1-2
CSVEGRYGYTF
TGCAGCGTTGAAGGGAGATATGGCTACACCTTC
>TRBV6-4|many|NA|TRBJ1-1
CASSEGGNTEAFF
TGTGCCAGCAGTGAGGGAGGGAACACTGAAGCTTTCTTT
>TRBV7-6|NA|NA|TRBJ2-1
CASSLALVGSPHNEQFF
TGTGCCAGCAGCTTAGCGCTGGTGGGGAGTCCCCACAATGAGCAGTTCTTC
>TRBV6-2/TRBV6-3|few|NA|TRBJ2-1
CASSYSYSYNEQFF
TGTGCCAGCAGTTACTCCTACAGCTACAATGAGCAGTTCTTC
>TRBV27|few|NA|TRBJ2-1
CASSAGTPYNEQFF
TGTGCCAGCAGTGCGGGGACTCCCTACAATGAGCAGTTCTTC
>TRBV27|few|TRBD2|TRBJ2-7
CASRPTSGPVWEQYF
TGTGCCAGCAGACCGACTAGCGGTCCTGTATGGGAGCAGTACTTC
>TRBV14|NA|TRBD2|TRBJ2-1
CASSLGTSGSRRGEQFF
TGTGCCAGCAGCCTTGGGACTAGCGGGAGTAGGCGGGGTGAGCAGTTCTTC
>TRBV4-1|NA|TRBD1|TRBJ1-1
CASSRTGKTEAFF
TGCGCCAGCAGCCGGACAGGAAAGACTGAAGCTTTCTTT
>TRBV14|many|NA|TRBJ2-7
CASSQKNSRVLTYEQYF
TGTGCCAGCAGCCAAAAAAATAGTAGGGTGTTAACCTACGAGCAGTACTTC
>TRBV6-2/TRBV6-3|few|TRBD2|TRBJ2-1
CANSYSGGGADEQFF
TGTGCCAACAGTTACTCTGGCGGGGGGGCCGATGAGCAGTTCTTC
>TRBV12-3/TRBV12-4|few|NA|TRBJ1-1
CASRMTGMNTEAFF
TGTGCCAGCAGAATGACAGGAATGAACACTGAAGCTTTCTTT
>TRBV6-1|few|TRBD2|TRBJ2-7
CASSRTSGDYEQYF
TGTGCCAGCAGCAGGACTAGCGGGGATTACGAGCAGTACTTC
>TRBV18|NA|TRBD1|TRBJ2-1
CASSPKDRGNEQFF
TGTGCCAGCTCACCAAAGGACAGGGGCAATGAGCAGTTCTTC
>TRBV6-1|few|TRBD1|TRBJ2-5
CASSVGTGRQETQYF
TGTGCCAGCAGTGTAGGGACAGGGAGACAAGAGACCCAGTACTTC
>TRBV7-2|many|NA|TRBJ2-7
CASTYSYEQYF
TGTGCCAGCACCTACTCCTACGAGCAGTACTTC
>TRBV27|many|NA|TRBJ2-7
CASRDSYEQYF
TGTGCCAGCAGGGACTCCTACGAGCAGTACTTC
>TRBV6-2/TRBV6-3|NA|NA|TRBJ2-3
CASSFWTNTDTQYF
TGTGCCAGCAGTTTTTGGACCAACACGGATACGCAGTATTTT
>TRBV7-2|many|NA|TRBJ2-5
CASSLGFWAGSLETQYF
TGTGCCAGCAGCTTAGGATTTTGGGCAGGGTCACTCGAGACCCAGTACTTC